The 25 T cell receptor beta chains listed next were all sequenced from one sample in a study of beta chain features in type 1 diabetes. TCRB transcripts that were expressed got sequenced, as all of the isolated RNA had been reverse transcribed. Produced via immunoSEQ multiplex PCR; TCRdb's table is partial and in-frame only. The data hold about 320,000 clones, with 11% to 15% observed a single time. Material for sequencing was central memory CD4+ T cells from blood. Receptors originate from a man aged 25 to 40 in good health.

This clone was counted between two and nine times. CDR3 DNA sequence: TGTGCCAGCAGTTTAACCCGGAGGGGTGACACCGGGGAGCTGTTTTTT. It codes for CASSLTRRGDTGELFF. The chain has TRBV27 and TRBJ2-2; D possibly corresponds to TRBD2 (6 bases). V was shortened by 2 bases and J by 3 bases, with 13 bases between the two germline ends. This CDR3 has 16 amino acids. CDR1 MNHEY and CDR2 SMNVEV come from the germline V gene (reference sequence).

Only a few counts were recorded for this clone. The chain employs TRBV10-3 and TRBJ2-7; 12 bases map to TRBD2. J gave up 2 bases and V 6 bases, and 14 bases lay outside the gene matches. Per the germline V gene, CDR1 is ENHRY and CDR2 is SYGVKD. The CDR3 extends over 18 amino acids. In DNA, the CDR3 is TGTGCCATCAGGGAGACCGGGACCCCTAGCGGGGGGGCCTACGAGCAGTACTTC. It encodes CAIRETGTPSGGAYEQYF.

This rearrangement joins TRBV6-1 to TRBJ1-5; possible D gene TRBD1, 6 bases. V was trimmed by 3 bases and J by 4 bases, leaving 10 bases between them. This CDR3 is 14 amino acids long. CDR1 and CDR2 (germline): MNHNS, SASEGT. CDR3 loop: CASSDSRGNQPQHF. The CDR3, as DNA: TGTGCCAGCAGTGATAGTAGGGGGAATCAGCCCCAGCATTTT.

The chain couples TRBV18 to TRBJ2-7; 7 nucleotides agree with TRBD1. V trimming: 5 bases; J trimming: 2 bases; junction bases outside the gene matches: 12. Germline V gene lookup returns CDR1 KGHSH and CDR2 LQKENI. CDR3 size: 16 residues. CDR3 DNA: TGTGCCAGCTCAGGCCTCGGACGGGACAGACCCTACGAGCAGTACGTC. Translated: CASSGLGRDRPYEQYV.

This clone was seen only a few times. Within the sample, other DNA sequences also encode this same CDR3. This sequence joins TRBV6-5 and TRBJ2-3; 8 bases match TRBD2. The CDR3 contains 15 residues. The germline CDR1 and CDR2 sequences are MNHEY and SVGAGI. The V segment lost 5 bases and the J segment 2 bases; nucleotides outside the gene matches: 6. In DNA, the CDR3 is TGTGCCAGCAGTCCAACTAGCGGCATCACAGATACGCAGTATTTT. Translation: CASSPTSGITDTQYF.

This clone turned up a few times. This chain links TRBV9 with TRBJ2-7; the D gene is possibly TRBD1 (6 bases). Trimming took 0 bases from V and 7 from J, leaving 14 bases between them. CDR1 and CDR2 (germline): SGDLS, YYNGEE. CDR3 length: 14 residues. The CDR3 region has the DNA TGTGCCAGCAGCGTAGATGCAGGGGCTAGAGAGCAGTACTTC. This gives the protein CASSVDAGAREQYF.

This clone appeared a few times. The rearrangement joins TRBV25-1 to TRBJ2-2; maybe TRBD1 (6 bases). The CDR3 totals 13 residues. Germline CDR1 is MGHDK and CDR2 is SYGVNS. The ends were cut back, 8 bases at V and 1 base at J, with 8 bases in the middle. CDR3 DNA sequence: TGTGCCAGCCGGGGACAGAACACCGGGGAGCTGTTTTTT. This gives the protein CASRGQNTGELFF. Full variable domain (missing parts from reference TRBV25-1 and TRBJ2-2): EADIYQTPRYLVIGTGKKITLECSQTMGHDKMYWYQQDPGMELHLIHYSYGVNSTEKGDLSSESTVSRIRTEHFPLTLESARPSHTSQYLCASRGQNTGELFFGEGSRLTVL.

This sequence joins TRBV2 and TRBJ1-2; 8 bases align to TRBD1. Germline CDR1 and CDR2: SNHLY and FYNNEI. This CDR3 contains 14 residues. The V gene end was trimmed by 6 bases and the J gene end by 5 bases; junction bases not matched to a gene: 8. In nucleotides, the CDR3 is TGTGCCAGCAGGGATCGACAGGGGAATTATGGCTACACCTTC. It is translated as CASRDRQGNYGYTF.

About this clone itself: This sample includes further DNA sequences coding for the same CDR3. The V call is TRBV7-2, the J call TRBJ2-5; 15 positions agree with TRBD2. V lost 5 bases and J lost 5; bases outside the gene matches: 12. Per germline, CDR1 SGHTA and CDR2 FQGNSA. This CDR3 has 18 residues. The CDR3 loop is CASSGRPGLAGGRETQYF. In nucleotides, the CDR3 is TGTGCCAGCAGCGGGCGGCCGGGACTAGCGGGAGGCCGGGAGACCCAGTACTTC.

This sequence joins TRBV11-3 and TRBJ2-1; D unresolved. V dropped 4 bases and J dropped 5 bases, with 9 bases sitting between them. The CDR3 extends over 13 amino acids. Germline values: CDR1 SGHNT, CDR2 YENEEA. DNA of the CDR3: TGTGCCAGCAGCTCCAACGGACACAATGAGCAGTTCTTC. This gives the protein CASSSNGHNEQFF.

V is TRBV5-3 and J is TRBJ2-1; TRBD2 is a possible D gene (6 bases). TRBV5-3 has ORF status, its function being uncertain. The CDR3 has 14 residues. Trimming removed 0 bases from V and 8 bases from J, with 12 bases in between. The CDR3 protein is CARSLASDKDEQFF. Here the CDR3 DNA reads TGTGCCAGAAGCTTGGCTAGCGACAAGGATGAGCAGTTCTTC.

This sequence joins TRBV11-2 and TRBJ1-6, with no clear D. Trimming took 0 bases from V and 7 from J, leaving 4 bases between them. The CDR3 has 13 amino acids. Germline-derived CDR1 and CDR2 are SGHAT and FQNNGV. CDR3 coding DNA: TGTGCCAGCAGCTTAGACGGGAATTCACCCCTCCACTTT. Protein product: CASSLDGNSPLHF.

This clone showed up just a few times. CDR3 amino acids: CASSLAGVNEKLFF. The CDR3 DNA follows: TGCGCCAGCAGCTTAGCAGGGGTGAATGAAAAACTGTTTTTT. This chain uses TRBV5-1 with TRBJ1-4; maybe TRBD1 (6 bases). Trimming took off 2 bases at V and 5 bases at J, with 10 bases between the two ends. CDR3 length equals 14 residues. Germline assignment: CDR1 SGHRS and CDR2 YFSETQ.

On this clone itself: At one boundary the junction diverges from the germline segment, which might be a read error. This chain links TRBV6-1 with TRBJ2-7; D is unresolved. The V gene's germline CDR1 is MNHNS and CDR2 SASEGT. The CDR3 extends over 12 amino acids. CDR3 loop: CAISVDTYEQYF. The CDR3 nucleotides read TGTGCCATCAGTGTAGATACCTACGAGCAGTACTTC.

This clone was observed many times. This chain uses TRBV7-9 with TRBJ2-5, with a possible D match to TRBD1 (6 bases). CDR1 is SEHNR and CDR2 is FQNEAQ in the germline V gene (reference sequence). The V end lost 5 bases, the J end lost 3 bases, and 13 bases lay between the germline ends. The CDR3 length is 14 residues. The CDR3: CASSRVDRKETQYF. Here the CDR3 DNA reads TGTGCCAGCAGCCGCGTCGACAGGAAAGAGACCCAGTACTTC.

In this sample, this clone turned up once. The V and J genes are TRBV11-1 and TRBJ2-1; 7 nucleotides line up with TRBD2. The CDR3 contains 15 residues. V shed 3 bases and J 8 bases; nucleotides not matched to a gene: 10. Germline loops: CDR1 SGHAT, CDR2 FQDESV (reference sequence). The CDR3 nucleotides read TGTGCCAGCAGCTTGCTGGCGGGAGCCTATTATGAGCAGTTCTTC. Its protein product is CASSLLAGAYYEQFF.

This clone occurred a few times. This chain joins TRBV5-6 and TRBJ1-2; unclear D gene. The CDR3 is 13 residues long. The V end was cut by 4 bases, the J end by 6 bases, with 13 bases between. CDR1 and CDR2 from the germline V gene are SGHDT and YYEEEE. The CDR3 DNA is TGTGCCAGCAGCCCCGATTATGGGGATGGCTACACCTTC. Translated: CASSPDYGDGYTF.

The chain has TRBV7-7 and TRBJ2-5, with 8 bases lining up with TRBD2. V lost 5 bases, J lost 4 bases, and 15 bases stayed unmatched. This CDR3 comprises 17 residues. Looked up from germline, CDR1 is SSHAT and CDR2 is FNYEAQ (reference sequence). In DNA form, the CDR3 reads TGTGCCAGCAGCCAAGATCCAGCGGGGGAGTTAGGAGAGACCCAGTACTTC. Its protein is CASSQDPAGELGETQYF.

The chain joins TRBV28 to TRBJ1-2, with a tentative D call TRBD1 (5 bases). Germline values: CDR1 MDHEN, CDR2 SYDVKM. The CDR3 has 13 residues. V dropped 6 bases and J dropped 8 bases, with 16 bases sitting between them. CDR3 region: CASSPPQGEGYTF. In DNA form, the CDR3 reads TGTGCCAGCAGCCCGCCCCAGGGTGAAGGCTACACCTTC.

This clone has more than one count but fewer than ten. The chain carries TRBV29-1 and TRBJ1-1; 9 bases are shared with TRBD1. From germline, CDR1 is SQVTM and CDR2 ANQGSEA. The CDR3 is 15 amino acids. J lost 1 base, V lost 5 bases, and 8 bases had no gene match. CDR3 sequence: CSVTGQGNQNTEAFF. For the CDR3, the DNA is TGCAGCGTTACGGGACAGGGAAACCAGAACACTGAAGCTTTCTTT.

CDR3 bases: TGTGCCATCAGTGAGTCGGCGGGGGGGACTAGCGGGATGCGGAATACGCAGTATTTT. It specifies CAISESAGGTSGMRNTQYF. This sequence joins TRBV10-3 and TRBJ2-3; TRBD2 agrees at 13 bases. This CDR3 is built from 19 residues. Germline CDR1 and CDR2: ENHRY and SYGVKD. Trimming removed 0 bases from V and 7 bases from J; junction bases left unmatched: 13.

The chain carries TRBV5-4 and TRBJ2-1; D unresolved. The germline V and J ends were trimmed by 4 bases and 7 bases, with 15 bases remaining between them. CDR1 is SGHNT, CDR2 YYREEE, per germline (reference sequence). This CDR3 is built from 14 residues. The CDR3 nucleotides are TGTGCCAGCAGCCCGGGCGGAATGTCGAATGAGCAGTTCTTC. Protein: CASSPGGMSNEQFF.

A few counts support this clone. The V and J genes are TRBV5-1 and TRBJ2-3; 7 positions match TRBD1. The CDR3 has 15 amino acids. J lost 0 bases, V lost 4 bases, and 5 bases had no gene match. The germline V gene encodes CDR1 SGHRS and CDR2 YFSETQ. CDR3 sequence (DNA): TGCGCCAGCAGCAGGGACAGAGATAGCACAGATACGCAGTATTTT. Its translation: CASSRDRDSTDTQYF.

This clone was observed a single time. The CDR3 DNA is TGTGCCAGCAGCTTTCGGTGGGGGGGGGAACCCTACGAGCAGTACGTC. As protein: CASSFRWGGEPYEQYV. The chain employs TRBV7-2 and TRBJ2-7, with 7 nucleotides matching TRBD2. This CDR3 is built from 16 residues. Trimming at V came to 3 bases and at J to 2 bases, leaving 10 bases not matched to a gene. Germline V gene data show CDR1 as SGHTA and CDR2 as FQGNSA.

This clone has only a few counts. The rearrangement joins TRBV5-8 to TRBJ2-5; 8 bases fit TRBD1. Looked up from germline, CDR1 is SGHTS and CDR2 is YDEGEE. CDR3 size: 14 residues. J lost 7 bases, V lost 3 bases, and 8 bases had no gene match. Here the CDR3 reads CASSSGTGVVTQYF. DNA of the CDR3: TGTGCCAGCAGCTCCGGGACAGGAGTCGTGACCCAGTACTTC.